Detailed here is one T cell receptor beta chain. There is no known antigen for this receptor. Per-nucleotide qualities are absent, and no much larger clonotype sits a single base away. The data derive from a study of response to subunit inactivated influenza vaccine (dated by TCRdb to 2016 to 2019). Turning to the overall study: To follow how T cells responded to a trivalent subunit inactivated influenza vaccine, the researchers relied on deep quantitative profiling of the T cell receptor repertoire. The investigation overall reported the following: According to the authors, only a limited number of new T cells may be recruited by each seasonal influenza vaccination.

Library prep was done by RT-PCR. These reads were obtained on an Illumina HiSeq 2500. TCRdb trimmed the raw reads at Q25, called clones with MiXCR and kept productive beta chains. Rows are combined by CDR3 protein, so each entry shows the most common genes and DNA. The sample profile shows about 570,000 distinct CDR3 sequences; about 10% of them were found once. The top ten hold roughly a tenth of the sample. The germline V gene gives CDR1 as SGHVS and CDR2 as FQNEAQ. Counted from cysteine to phenylalanine, this CDR3 has 14 amino acids. Only the CDR3 DNA is retained, 42 bases long and in frame from the first base. V is shortened by 4 bases, J by 1 base, and the region joining them spans 11 bases.

The starting material was PBMCs from blood, obtained on the day of vaccination. The source is a man aged 45-60 years who received an inactivated influenza vaccine. Donor details come from another sample of the same person, matched by shared clones. The sequence links TRBV7-8 to TRBJ2-7; matching of 5 bases hints at TRBD2 as the D gene. The CDR3 sequence is CASSSLRGSYEQYF. The DNA reads as follows: TGTGCCAGCAGCTCCCTTCGGGGTTCCTACGAGCAGTACTTC.